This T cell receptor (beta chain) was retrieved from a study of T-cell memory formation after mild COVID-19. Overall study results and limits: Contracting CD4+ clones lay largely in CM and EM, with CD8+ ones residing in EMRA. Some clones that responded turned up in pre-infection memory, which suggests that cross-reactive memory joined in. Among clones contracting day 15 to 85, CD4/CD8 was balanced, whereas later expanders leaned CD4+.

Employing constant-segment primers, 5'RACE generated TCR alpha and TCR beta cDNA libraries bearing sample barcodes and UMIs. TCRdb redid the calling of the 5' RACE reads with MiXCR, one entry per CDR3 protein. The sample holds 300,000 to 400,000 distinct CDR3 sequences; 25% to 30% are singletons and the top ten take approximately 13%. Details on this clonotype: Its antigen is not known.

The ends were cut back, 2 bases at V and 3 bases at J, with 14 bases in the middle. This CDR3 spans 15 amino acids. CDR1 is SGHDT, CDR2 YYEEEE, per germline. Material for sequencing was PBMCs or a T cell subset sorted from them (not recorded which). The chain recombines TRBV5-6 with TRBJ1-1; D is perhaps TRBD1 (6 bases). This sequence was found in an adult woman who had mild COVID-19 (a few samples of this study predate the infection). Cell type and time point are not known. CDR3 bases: TGTGCCAGCAGCTTTAGGGGGGGCGGGTACACTGAAGCTTTCTTT. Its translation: CASSFRGGGYTEAFF.